This T cell receptor beta chain came from a study of identical twins. TCRdb used MiXCR to reprocess the 5' RACE reads, holding one entry per CDR3 protein. Of 400,000 to 550,000 distinct CDR3 sequences in the sample, roughly 13% were seen once. V lost 1 base and J 4 bases, leaving 11 bases between the germline ends. From germline, CDR1 is LGHDT and CDR2 YNNKEL (reference sequence). The length of the CDR3 is 14 residues. These records were also assigned to another study, of yellow fever vaccine responses in identical twins.

This TCR came from a woman aged 18-29 years in good health. The V and J genes are TRBV3-1 and TRBJ2-7; no clear D gene. The specimen was CD4+ T cells sorted from blood. As DNA, the CDR3 is TGTGCCAGCAGCCAAGGGGGTAGAGGTTACGAGCAGTACTTC. This translates into CASSQGGRGYEQYF.